The source of this T cell receptor (beta chain) is a study of shared clonotypes between healthy human individuals. TCRdb keeps only in-frame clones here, not all; method: immunoSEQ multiplex PCR. The top ten hold 0.36% of the sample, which has about 2.4 million clones, 93% seen once. Losses at the gene ends were 1 base for V and 2 bases for J; bases not matched to a gene: 13. The CDR3 runs 20 residues. Germline lookup yields CDR1 LNHNV and CDR2 YYDKDF (reference sequence). CD4+ cells underwent separation, giving CD45RA+ naive and CD45RA-negative memory subsets. This clonotype was obtained from a man between 18 and 29 years old in good health. Some clones in this sample may be carry-over from other donors' samples. Sequenced input: naive CD4+ T cells from PBMCs. Subset: CD45RA+ positively selected. The rearrangement joins TRBV15 to TRBJ1-5; 11 bases match TRBD1. CDR3: CATSRGDLGQGVRRNQPQHF. The DNA for the CDR3 is TGTGCCACCAGCAGAGGTGACCTGGGACAGGGGGTTCGTCGCAATCAGCCCCAGCATTTT.